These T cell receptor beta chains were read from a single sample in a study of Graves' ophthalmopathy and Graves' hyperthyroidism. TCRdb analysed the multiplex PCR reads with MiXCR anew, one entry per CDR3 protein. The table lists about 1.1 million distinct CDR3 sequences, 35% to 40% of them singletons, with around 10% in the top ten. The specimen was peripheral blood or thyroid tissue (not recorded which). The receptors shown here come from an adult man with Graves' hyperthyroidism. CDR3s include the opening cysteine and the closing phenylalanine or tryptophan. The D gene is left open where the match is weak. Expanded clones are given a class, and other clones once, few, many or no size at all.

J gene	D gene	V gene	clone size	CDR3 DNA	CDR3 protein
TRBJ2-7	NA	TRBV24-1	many	TGTGCCACCAGTGATCCCGTGCGTGGCTCCTACGAGCAGTACTTC	CATSDPVRGSYEQYF
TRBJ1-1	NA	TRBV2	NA	TGTGCCAGCAGTACCCGGGCGGGGATCACTGAAGCTTTCTTT	CASSTRAGITEAFF
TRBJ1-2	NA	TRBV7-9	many	TGTGCCAGCAGCTCGTCCTATGGCTACACCTTC	CASSSSYGYTF
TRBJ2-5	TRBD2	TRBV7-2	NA	TGTGCCAGCTGGGCGGGAGAGGGGGAGACCCAGTACTTC	CASWAGEGETQYF
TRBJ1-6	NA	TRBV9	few	TGTGCCAGCAGCGTAGGGGGGCTCCCCGGTAGCTCCTATAATTCACCCCTCCACTTT	CASSVGGLPGSSYNSPLHF
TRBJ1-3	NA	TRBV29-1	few	TGCAGCGTTGGTCGAAACACCATATATTTT	CSVGRNTIYF
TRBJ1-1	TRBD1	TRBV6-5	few	TGTGCCAGCAGGGCGACAGGGTATCATCACACTGAAGCTTTCTTT	CASRATGYHHTEAFF
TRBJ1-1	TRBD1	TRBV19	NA	TGTGCCAGTAGTATCAGGACAGGGGGCAATGAAGCTTTCTTT	CASSIRTGGNEAFF
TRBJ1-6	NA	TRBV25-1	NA	TGTGCTTCGGGCGGGGGGCGGTTTAACTCACCCCTCCACTTT	CASGGGRFNSPLHF
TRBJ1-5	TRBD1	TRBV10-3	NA	TGTGCCATCAGCGTGGAACAGGGGGCGAAAAATTCCCAGCATTTT	CAISVEQGAKNSQHF
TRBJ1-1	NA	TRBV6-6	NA	TGTGCCAGCAGCTGGCCAGAGATCGAAGCTTTCTTT	CASSWPEIEAFF
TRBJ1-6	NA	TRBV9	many	TGTGCCAGCAGCCCTTACCAGGGACACTCACCCCTCCACTTT	CASSPYQGHSPLHF
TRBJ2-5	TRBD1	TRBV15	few	TGTGCCACCGGGAACGGGACAGGGAGTGGTGAAGAGACCCAGTACTTC	CATGNGTGSGEETQYF
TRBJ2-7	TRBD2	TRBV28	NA	TGTGCCAGCAGTTTCAGCGGGGGAAACGAGCAGTACTTC	CASSFSGGNEQYF
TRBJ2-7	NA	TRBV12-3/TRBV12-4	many	TGTGCCAGCAGTCCCCAGGGTTTCACCTACGAGCAGTACTTC	CASSPQGFTYEQYF
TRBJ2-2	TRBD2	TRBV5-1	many	TGCGCCAGCAGCTCCGGGACTAGCGTTAACGGGGAGCTGTTTTTT	CASSSGTSVNGELFF
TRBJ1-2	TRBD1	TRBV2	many	TGTGCCAGCAGTCGGGACAGGATTTTACAACTAGGGTATGGCTACACCTTC	CASSRDRILQLGYGYTF